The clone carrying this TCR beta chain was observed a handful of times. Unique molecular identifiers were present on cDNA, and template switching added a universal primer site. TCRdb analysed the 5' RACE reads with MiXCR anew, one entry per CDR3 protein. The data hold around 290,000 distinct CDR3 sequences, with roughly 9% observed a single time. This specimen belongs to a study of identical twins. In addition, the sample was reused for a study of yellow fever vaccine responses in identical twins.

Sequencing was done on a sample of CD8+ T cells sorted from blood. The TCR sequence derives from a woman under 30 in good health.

Written as DNA, the CDR3 is TGCGCCAGCAGCCCGGACAGGTTGAACACCGGGGAGCTGTTTTTT. It specifies CASSPDRLNTGELFF. V usage is TRBV4-3 and J usage is TRBJ2-2, with TRBD1 matching over 7 bases. This CDR3 spans 15 amino acids. Germline loops: CDR1 LGHNA, CDR2 YSLEER. V lost 4 bases and J lost 1; bases outside the gene matches: 3.